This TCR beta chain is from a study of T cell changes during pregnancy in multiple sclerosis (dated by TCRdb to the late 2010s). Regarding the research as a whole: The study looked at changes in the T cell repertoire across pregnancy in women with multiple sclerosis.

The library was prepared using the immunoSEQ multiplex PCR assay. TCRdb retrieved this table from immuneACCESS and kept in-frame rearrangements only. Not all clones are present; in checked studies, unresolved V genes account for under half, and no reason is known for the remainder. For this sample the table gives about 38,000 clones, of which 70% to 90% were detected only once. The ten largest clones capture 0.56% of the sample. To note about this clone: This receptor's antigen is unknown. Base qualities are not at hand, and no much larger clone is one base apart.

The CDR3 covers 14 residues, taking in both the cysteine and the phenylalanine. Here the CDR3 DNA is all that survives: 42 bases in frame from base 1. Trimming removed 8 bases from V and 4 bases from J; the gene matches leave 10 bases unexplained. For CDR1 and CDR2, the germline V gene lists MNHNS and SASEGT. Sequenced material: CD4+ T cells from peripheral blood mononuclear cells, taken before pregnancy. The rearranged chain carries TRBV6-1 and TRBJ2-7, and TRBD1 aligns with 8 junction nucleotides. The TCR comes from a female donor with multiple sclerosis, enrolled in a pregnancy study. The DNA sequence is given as TGTGCCAGCCTTCTCGCCCAGGGGGCGTACGAGCAGTACTTC. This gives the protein CASLLAQGAYEQYF.